A single sample gave rise to the 8 T cell receptor beta chains below, sequenced in a study of control samples from healthy donors and cancer patients. Sequencing used immunoSEQ multiplex PCR; TCRdb keeps in-frame clones, though not all of them. Seen here are about 120,000 clones, 88% observed once, and the top ten hold about 2.1%. Sequencing used blood. These receptors were obtained from a woman in her 70s in good health.

The genes are TRBV7-6 and TRBJ1-4; 8 bases agree with TRBD1. From germline, CDR1 is SGHVS and CDR2 FNYEAQ. CDR3 length equals 17 residues. The V and J ends lost 1 base and 7 bases, in that order; junction bases with no gene match: 11. DNA of the CDR3: TGTGCCAGCAGCTTAGAGCAATGGACAGGGTTGATTGAAAAACTGTTTTTT. It encodes CASSLEQWTGLIEKLFF.

The gene calls are TRBV4-1 and TRBJ1-2; 7 positions match TRBD1. CDR1 is MGHRA, CDR2 YSYEKL, per germline. This CDR3 has 16 amino acids. V shed 0 bases, J shed 7 bases, and the junction held 11 bases outside the gene matches. CDR3 in DNA: TGCGCCAGCAGCCAAGACTTGACAGGGATCGTTCGTGGCTACACCTTC. It specifies CASSQDLTGIVRGYTF.

The genes are TRBV7-2 and TRBJ2-7; no reliable D call. Germline V gives CDR1 SGHTA, CDR2 FQGNSA. V lost 5 bases, J lost 2 bases, and 16 bases lay in between. This CDR3 comprises 15 residues. The CDR3 protein is CASSPGLGRAYEQYF. CDR3 bases: TGTGCCAGCAGCCCGGGCCTAGGCCGTGCCTACGAGCAGTACTTC.

The chain carries TRBV19 and TRBJ2-7, with D possibly matching TRBD2 (7 bases). The V and J ends lost 4 bases and 9 bases respectively, with 13 bases between them. The CDR3 loop spans 12 amino acids. Germline V gene lookup returns CDR1 LNHDA and CDR2 SQIVND (reference sequence). The CDR3 DNA reads TGTGCCAGTAGTACCGGGGGGCTGGTGCAGTACTTC. As protein: CASSTGGLVQYF.

This clone came up once. This sample includes further DNA sequences coding for the same CDR3. J is TRBJ2-5 and V is TRBV7-3; D possibly matches TRBD1 or TRBD2 (5 bases each). The CDR3 covers 14 residues. CDR1 SGHTA and CDR2 FQGTGA come from the germline V gene. Trimming cost V 5 bases and J 1 base, with 11 bases left between them. The CDR3 nucleotides read TGTGCCAGCAGCCCGACGGGGCTCCAAGAGACCCAGTACTTC. This sequence encodes CASSPTGLQETQYF.

CDR3 sequence: CASSQDVQGLYEQYF. CDR3 coding DNA: TGCGCCAGCAGCCAAGATGTACAGGGATTATACGAGCAGTACTTC. This chain joins TRBV4-1 and TRBJ2-7; D might be TRBD1 (6 bases). V was clipped by 0 bases and J by 4 bases, with 13 bases between them. The CDR3 runs to 15 residues. Germline loops: CDR1 MGHRA, CDR2 YSYEKL.

This rearrangement joins TRBV5-1 to TRBJ1-4, with 7 bases aligning to TRBD1. The germline gives CDR1 SGHRS, CDR2 YFSETQ. V was pared by 4 bases and J by 5 bases, with 8 bases of the junction left unmatched. The CDR3 has 15 residues. The CDR3 coding sequence is TGCGCCAGCAGCCAGAGGGGGACAGTCAATGAAAAACTGTTTTTT. Encoded protein: CASSQRGTVNEKLFF.

This sequence joins TRBV11-2 and TRBJ2-1; 7 bases line up with TRBD1. Germline-derived CDR1 and CDR2 are SGHAT and FQNNGV. V lost 4 bases, J lost 7 bases, and 10 bases stayed unmatched. This CDR3 has 15 amino acids. The CDR3 protein is CASSSTRQGGNEQFF. In DNA, the CDR3 is TGTGCCAGCAGCTCGACCCGACAGGGTGGAAATGAGCAGTTCTTC.